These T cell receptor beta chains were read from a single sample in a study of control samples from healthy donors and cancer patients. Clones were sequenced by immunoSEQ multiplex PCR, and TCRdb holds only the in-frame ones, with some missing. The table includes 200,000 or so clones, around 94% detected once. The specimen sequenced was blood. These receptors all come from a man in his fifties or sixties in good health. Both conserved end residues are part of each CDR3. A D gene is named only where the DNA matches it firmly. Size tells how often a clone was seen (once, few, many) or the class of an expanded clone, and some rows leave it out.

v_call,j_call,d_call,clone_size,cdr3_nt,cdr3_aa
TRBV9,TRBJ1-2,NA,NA,TGTGCCAGCAGCGTAGGCAGGAGCTACACCTTC,CASSVGRSYTF
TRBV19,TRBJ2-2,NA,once,TGTGCCAGTAGTCATAACGGTTGGGGTGGGGAGCTGTTTTTT,CASSHNGWGGELFF
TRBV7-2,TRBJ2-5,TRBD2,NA,TGTGCCAGCAGCCGGAAGAGCGGGGTTGAGACCCAGTACTTC,CASSRKSGVETQYF
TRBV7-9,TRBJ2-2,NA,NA,TGTGCCAGCAGCCCCGAGGGGTGGGAGATGCACGGGGAGCTGTTTTTT,CASSPEGWEMHGELFF
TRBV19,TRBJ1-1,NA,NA,TGTGCCAGTAGTATTACCGGTCCCGCCCACGGTCACACTGAAGCTTTCTTT,CASSITGPAHGHTEAFF
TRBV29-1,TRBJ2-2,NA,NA,TGCAGCGTTGCCTCCTACACCGGGGAGCTGTTTTTT,CSVASYTGELFF
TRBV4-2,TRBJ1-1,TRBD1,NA,TGTGCCAGCAGCCAACAGGGGGAAAACACTGAAGCTTTCTTT,CASSQQGENTEAFF
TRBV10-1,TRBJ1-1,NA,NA,TGCGCCAGCAATGACCCAGTCACTGAAGCTTTCTTT,CASNDPVTEAFF
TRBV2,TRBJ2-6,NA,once,TGTGCCAGCAGGTACGGCGTCTCTGGGGCCAACGTCCTGACTTTC,CASRYGVSGANVLTF
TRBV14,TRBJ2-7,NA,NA,TGTGCCAGCAGCCCTCCCGGAAATATCCCCTACGAGCAGTACTTC,CASSPPGNIPYEQYF
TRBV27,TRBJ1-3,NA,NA,TGTGCCAGCAGTTTATCGGGGAGCTCTGGAAACACCATATATTTT,CASSLSGSSGNTIYF
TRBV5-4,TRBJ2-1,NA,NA,TGTGCCAGCAGCTTGGATGGGAATGAGCAGTTCTTC,CASSLDGNEQFF
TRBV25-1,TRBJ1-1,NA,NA,TGTGCCAGCAGGAGAGGGAACACTGAAGCTTTCTTT,CASRRGNTEAFF
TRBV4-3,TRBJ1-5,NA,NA,TGCGCCAGCAGCCAAGGTGTCAGGAGCAATCAGCCCCAGCATTTT,CASSQGVRSNQPQHF
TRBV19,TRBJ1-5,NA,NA,TGTGCCAGTAGTATATTAGGAGGGGTTCAGCCCCAGCATTTT,CASSILGGVQPQHF
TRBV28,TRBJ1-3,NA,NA,TGTGCCAGCACCATACGAGGGCGCTCTGGAAACACCATATATTTT,CASTIRGRSGNTIYF
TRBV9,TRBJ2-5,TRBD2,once,TGTGCCAGCAGCCCTGGACTAGCGGGGGGCGAAGCGACCCAGTACTTC,CASSPGLAGGEATQYF